The text below deals with one T cell receptor (beta chain). Germline V gives CDR1 SGHRS, CDR2 YFSETQ. The CDR3 contains 15 residues. V shed 0 bases and J 4 bases; nucleotides not matched to a gene: 5. Enrolled through a virtual design, the participants were between roughly 18 and 100 years of age and came from some 26 US areas. This entry comes from a study of blood T cell repertoires in COVID-19. Study-level information: COVID-19 samples collected from the United States, Italy and Spain covered acute and convalescent phases. T cells, B-cell-depleted T cells, or PBMCs provided the cDNA or gDNA that served as material.

In the original workflow: Estimation of nucleated cell counts was performed using reference gene primer amplification. The method was immunoSEQ multiplex PCR; TCRdb's version includes in-frame clones alone and lacks a portion of them. That table is the source of V, J and clone size, and D and trimming were worked out from the DNA. The data hold under 250,000 clones, with roughly four fifths observed a single time. What was sequenced was PBMCs or T cells enriched from blood (not recorded which). The chain links TRBV5-1 to TRBJ1-1; 8 nucleotides agree with TRBD1. This TCR was recovered from a woman in her fifties or sixties who had recovered from COVID-19. CDR3 loop: CASSLGQGAVTEAFF. The CDR3 region has the DNA TGCGCCAGCAGCTTGGGGCAGGGGGCCGTCACTGAAGCTTTCTTT.